The clone carrying this T cell receptor beta chain occurred a few times. Its specificity is unknown. The record originates from a study of T cell repertoires in cytomegalovirus infection. Study-wide context: Researchers turned to recently identified HLA-C-restricted CMV epitopes as well as well-studied HLA-B-restricted ones. Public TCR beta signatures indicated both CMV infection and matching HLA type. General study findings and limits: CMV-specific TCR beta clonotypes restricted by HLA-C were the ones dominating the ex vivo response. Carriers of CMV and the relevant HLA type were discriminated by public TCR beta frequency.

This CDR3 contains 14 residues. J lost 5 bases, V lost 6 bases, and 7 bases had no gene match. TCRdb recomputed calls from the reads with MiXCR, one row per CDR3 protein. Here the sample spans about 470,000 distinct CDR3 sequences, about 42% being singletons. The chain joins TRBV12-3 or TRBV12-4 to TRBJ1-1; 9 positions match TRBD1. Here the sequenced sample was cultured PBMCs, taken from culture after CMV antigen stimulation. The TCR comes from a human donor in good health (CMV status not recorded). Some clones in this sample may be carry-over from other donors' samples. CDR3 DNA sequence: TGTGCCAGCAGCCCGGGACAGGGTAGGACTGAAGCTTTCTTT. It translates to CASSPGQGRTEAFF.